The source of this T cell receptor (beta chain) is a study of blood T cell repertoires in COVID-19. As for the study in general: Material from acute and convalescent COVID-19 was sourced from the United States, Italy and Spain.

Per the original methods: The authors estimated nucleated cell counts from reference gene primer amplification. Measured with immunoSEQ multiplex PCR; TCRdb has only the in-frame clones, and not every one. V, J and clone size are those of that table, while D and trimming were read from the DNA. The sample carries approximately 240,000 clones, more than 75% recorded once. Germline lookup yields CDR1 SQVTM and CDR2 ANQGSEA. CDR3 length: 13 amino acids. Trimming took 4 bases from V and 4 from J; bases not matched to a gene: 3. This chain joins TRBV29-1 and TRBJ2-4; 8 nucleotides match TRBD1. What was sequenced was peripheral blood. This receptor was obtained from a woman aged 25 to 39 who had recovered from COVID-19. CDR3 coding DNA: TGCAGCGTTGGGCAGGGGGCAAAAAACATTCAGTACTTC. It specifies CSVGQGAKNIQYF.